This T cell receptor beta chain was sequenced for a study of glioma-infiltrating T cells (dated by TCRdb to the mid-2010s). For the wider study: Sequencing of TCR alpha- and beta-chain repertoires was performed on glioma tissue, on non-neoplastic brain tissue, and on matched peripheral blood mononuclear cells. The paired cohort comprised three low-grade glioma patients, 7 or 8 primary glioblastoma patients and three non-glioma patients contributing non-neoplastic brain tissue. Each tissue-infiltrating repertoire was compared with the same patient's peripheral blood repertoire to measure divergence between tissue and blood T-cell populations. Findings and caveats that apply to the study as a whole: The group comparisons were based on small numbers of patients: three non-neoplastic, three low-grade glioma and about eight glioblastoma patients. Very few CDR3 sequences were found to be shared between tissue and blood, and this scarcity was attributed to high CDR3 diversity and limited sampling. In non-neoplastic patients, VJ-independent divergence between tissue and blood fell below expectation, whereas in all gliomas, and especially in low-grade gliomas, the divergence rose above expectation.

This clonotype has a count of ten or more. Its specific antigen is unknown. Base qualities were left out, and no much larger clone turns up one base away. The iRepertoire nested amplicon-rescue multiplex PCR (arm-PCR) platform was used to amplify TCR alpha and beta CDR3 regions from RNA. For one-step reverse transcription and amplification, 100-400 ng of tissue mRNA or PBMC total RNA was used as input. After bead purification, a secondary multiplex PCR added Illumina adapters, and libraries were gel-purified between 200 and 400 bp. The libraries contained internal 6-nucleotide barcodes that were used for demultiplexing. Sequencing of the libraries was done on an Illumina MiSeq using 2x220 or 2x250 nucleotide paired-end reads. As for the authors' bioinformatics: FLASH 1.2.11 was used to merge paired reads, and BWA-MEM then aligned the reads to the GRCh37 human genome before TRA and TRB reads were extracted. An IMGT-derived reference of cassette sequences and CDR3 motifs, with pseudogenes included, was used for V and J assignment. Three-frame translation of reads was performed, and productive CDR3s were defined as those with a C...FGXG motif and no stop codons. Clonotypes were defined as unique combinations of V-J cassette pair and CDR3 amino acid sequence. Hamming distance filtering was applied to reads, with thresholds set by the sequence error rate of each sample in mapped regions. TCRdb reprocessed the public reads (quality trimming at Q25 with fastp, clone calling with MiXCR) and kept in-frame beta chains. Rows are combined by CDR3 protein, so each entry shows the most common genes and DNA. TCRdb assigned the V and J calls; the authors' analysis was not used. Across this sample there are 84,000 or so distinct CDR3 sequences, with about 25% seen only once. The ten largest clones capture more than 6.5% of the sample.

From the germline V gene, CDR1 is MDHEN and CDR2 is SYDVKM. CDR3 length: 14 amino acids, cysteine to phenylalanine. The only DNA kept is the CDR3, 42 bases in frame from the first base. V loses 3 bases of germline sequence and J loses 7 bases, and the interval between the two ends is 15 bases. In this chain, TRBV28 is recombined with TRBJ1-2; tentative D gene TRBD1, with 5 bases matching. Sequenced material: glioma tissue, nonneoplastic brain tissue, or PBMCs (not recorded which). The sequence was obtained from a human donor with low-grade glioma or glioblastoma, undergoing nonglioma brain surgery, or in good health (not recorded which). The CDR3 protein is CASSFRNRSPGYTF. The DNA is TGTGCCAGCAGTTTTCGGAACAGGAGCCCTGGCTACACCTTC.